This is a list of T cell receptor beta chains from one sample in a study of CXCR3-negative and CXCR3-positive naive CD8 T cells. TCRdb re-called the 5' RACE reads and catalogs CDR3 proteins one per entry, DNA excluded. The sample includes some 120,000 distinct CDR3 sequences. The sample was naive CXCR3+ CD8+ T cells from blood. Source of these receptors: a human donor in good health. Some clones in this sample may be carry-over from other donors' samples. Both conserved end residues are part of each CDR3.

TRBJ1-1 | 13 | TRBV6-6 | CASSYSEGTEAFF
TRBJ1-5 | 13 | TRBV7-9 | CASSLADEQPQHF
TRBJ1-1 | 13 | TRBV20-1 | CSARRQGGTEAFF
TRBJ2-3 | 16 | TRBV7-9 | CASSLVPSEFTDTQYF
TRBJ2-5 | 15 | TRBV5-4 | CASSSGTGGEQTQYF
TRBJ1-1 | 15 | TRBV7-9 | CASSSPDRDGPEAFF
TRBJ2-7 | 14 | TRBV6-5 | CASSFSGSSSEQYF
TRBJ2-1 | 15 | TRBV6-5 | CASSPTSGGATEQFF
TRBJ2-3 | 16 | TRBV4-2 | CASSQTRGDSTDTQYF
TRBJ1-2 | 14 | TRBV28 | CASSLITRSYGYTF
TRBJ1-1 | 11 | TRBV19 | CASGTVPEAFF
TRBJ2-7 | 15 | TRBV4-1 | CASSPGWGLINEQYF
TRBJ1-2 | 15 | TRBV23-1 | CASSQWDPWGYGYTF
TRBJ2-7 | 15 | TRBV7-2 | CASTHGQGEVYEQYF
TRBJ1-1 | 15 | TRBV6-5 | CASSYTTGDHTEAFF